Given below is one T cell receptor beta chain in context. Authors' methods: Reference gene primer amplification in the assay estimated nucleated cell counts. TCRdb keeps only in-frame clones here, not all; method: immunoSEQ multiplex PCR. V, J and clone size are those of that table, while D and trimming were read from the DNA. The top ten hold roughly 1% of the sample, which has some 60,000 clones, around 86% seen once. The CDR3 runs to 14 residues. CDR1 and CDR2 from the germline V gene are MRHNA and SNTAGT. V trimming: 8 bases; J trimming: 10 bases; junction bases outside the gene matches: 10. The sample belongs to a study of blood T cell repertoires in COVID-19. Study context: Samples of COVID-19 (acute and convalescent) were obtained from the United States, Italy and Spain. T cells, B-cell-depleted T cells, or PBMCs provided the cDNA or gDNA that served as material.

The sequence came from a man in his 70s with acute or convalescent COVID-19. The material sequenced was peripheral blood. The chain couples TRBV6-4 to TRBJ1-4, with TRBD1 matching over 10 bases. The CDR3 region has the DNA TGTGCCAGCCTCCGCCGGGACAGGGGAGGAAAACTGTTTTTT. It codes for CASLRRDRGGKLFF.